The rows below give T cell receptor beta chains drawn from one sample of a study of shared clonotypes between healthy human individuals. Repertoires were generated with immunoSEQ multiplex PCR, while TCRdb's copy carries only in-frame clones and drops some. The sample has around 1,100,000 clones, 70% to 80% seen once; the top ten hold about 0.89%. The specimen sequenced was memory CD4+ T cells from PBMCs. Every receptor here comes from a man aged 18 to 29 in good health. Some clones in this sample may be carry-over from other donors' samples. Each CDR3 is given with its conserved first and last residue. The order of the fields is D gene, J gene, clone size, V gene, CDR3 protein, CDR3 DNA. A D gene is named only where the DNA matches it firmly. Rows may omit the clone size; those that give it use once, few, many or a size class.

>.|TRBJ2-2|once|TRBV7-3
CASSLLPPQNTGELFF
TGTGCCAGCAGCTTACTTCCCCCCCAGAACACCGGGGAGCTGTTTTTT
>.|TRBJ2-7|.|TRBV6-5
CASRGLDRYEQYF
TGTGCCAGCCGGGGACTGGATCGCTACGAGCAGTACTTC
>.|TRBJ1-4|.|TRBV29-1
CSVGGRAHEKLFF
TGCAGCGTTGGAGGCAGGGCCCATGAAAAACTGTTTTTT
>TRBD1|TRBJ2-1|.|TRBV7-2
CASSPVGRGSNEQFF
TGTGCCAGCAGCCCAGTCGGCAGGGGGTCCAATGAGCAGTTCTTC
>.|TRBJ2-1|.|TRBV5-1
CASSQFRGNEQFF
TGCGCCAGCAGCCAGTTCAGGGGAAATGAGCAGTTCTTC
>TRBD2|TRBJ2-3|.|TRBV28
CASSSTATSGKTSTDTQYF
TGTGCCAGCAGTTCCACCGCGACTAGCGGGAAGACTAGCACAGATACGCAGTATTTT
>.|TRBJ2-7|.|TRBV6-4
CASSLSRRELPYEQYF
TGTGCCAGCAGCCTTTCTCGACGGGAGCTCCCCTACGAGCAGTACTTC
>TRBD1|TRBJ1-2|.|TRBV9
CASSAQRQGGYGYTF
TGTGCCAGCAGCGCCCAAAGACAGGGGGGGTATGGCTACACCTTC
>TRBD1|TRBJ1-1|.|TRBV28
CASRRGTVAFF
TGTGCCAGCAGACGGGGGACAGTAGCTTTCTTT
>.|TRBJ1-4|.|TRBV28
CASRTNEKLFF
TGTGCCAGCAGGACTAATGAAAAACTGTTTTTT
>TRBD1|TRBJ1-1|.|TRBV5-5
CASSPPGQGARTEAFF
TGTGCCAGCAGCCCGCCGGGACAGGGGGCCCGCACTGAAGCTTTCTTT
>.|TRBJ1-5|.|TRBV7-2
CASSLLNSNQPQHF
TGTGCCAGCAGCTTACTCAATAGCAATCAGCCCCAGCATTTT
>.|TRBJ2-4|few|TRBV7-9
CASSSEGDGTRF
TGTGCCAGCAGCTCGGAAGGGGACGGAACTCGCTTC
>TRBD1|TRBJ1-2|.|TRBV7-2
CASSITGAYGYTF
TGTGCCAGCAGCATCACAGGGGCCTATGGCTACACCTTC
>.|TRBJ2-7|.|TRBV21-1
CASRNPRKSHEQYF
TGTGCCAGCAGAAATCCAAGGAAGTCCCACGAGCAGTACTTC
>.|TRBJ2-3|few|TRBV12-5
CASGLGADTQYF
TGTGCTAGTGGTCTGGGGGCAGATACGCAGTATTTT
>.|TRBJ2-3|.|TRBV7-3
CASSLQGGRSTDTQYF
TGTGCCAGCAGCTTACAAGGGGGGAGAAGCACAGATACGCAGTATTTT
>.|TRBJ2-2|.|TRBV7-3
CASSSNPAGELFF
TGTGCCAGCAGCTCTAACCCCGCCGGGGAGCTGTTTTTT
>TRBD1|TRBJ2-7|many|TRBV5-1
CASSLSDRGPYEQYF
TGCGCCAGCAGCTTAAGTGACAGGGGCCCCTACGAGCAGTACTTC
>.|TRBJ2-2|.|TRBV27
CASINPPNTGELFF
TGTGCCAGCATCAATCCGCCGAACACCGGGGAGCTGTTTTTT
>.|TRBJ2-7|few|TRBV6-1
CASSEHGQSYEQYF
TGTGCCAGCAGTGAACATGGACAGTCCTACGAGCAGTACTTC
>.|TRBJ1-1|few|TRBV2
CASSVMRGGNPRGTEAFF
TGTGCCAGCAGTGTGATGAGGGGCGGGAATCCCAGGGGCACTGAAGCTTTCTTT
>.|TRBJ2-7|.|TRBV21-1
CASSKGRQGSSYEQYF
TGTGCCAGCAGCAAAGGTCGACAGGGAAGCTCCTACGAGCAGTACTTC
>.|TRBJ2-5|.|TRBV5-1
CASSPGQTGETQYF
TGCGCCAGCAGCCCAGGACAGACCGGGGAGACCCAGTACTTC
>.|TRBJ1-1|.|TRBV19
CASSIRDTNTEAFF
TGTGCCAGTAGTATCCGGGACACGAACACTGAAGCTTTCTTT
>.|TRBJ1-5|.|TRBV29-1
CSVARTGNQPQHF
TGCAGCGTGGCAAGGACAGGCAATCAGCCCCAGCATTTT
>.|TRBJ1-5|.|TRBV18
CASSPMSPSLNQPQHF
TGTGCCAGCTCACCCATGAGTCCCAGCTTAAATCAGCCCCAGCATTTT
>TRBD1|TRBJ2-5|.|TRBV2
CASSRDRARETQYF
TGTGCCAGCAGCCGGGACAGGGCACGAGAGACCCAGTACTTC
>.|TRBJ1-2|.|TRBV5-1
CASSLDWVSNYGYTF
TGCGCCAGCAGCTTGGATTGGGTGTCGAACTATGGCTACACCTTC